One sample yielded the 21 T cell receptor beta chains listed below, sequenced in a study of long-term antiretroviral therapy in people with HIV (dated by TCRdb to between 2021 and 2024). Sequencing of the TRB variable region was done with the immunoSEQ hsTCRB v3.0 assay at survey level resolution. TCRdb limited this immuneACCESS table to in-frame rearrangements with V and J called. A share of clones is missing; checked studies link under half to unresolved V genes, and the rest is unexplained. This sample comprises 25,000 to 30,000 clones, roughly 92% of them detected only once. The biggest ten clones account for over 6% of the sample. This material consisted of unsorted PBMCs, taken around 6.5 years after starting antiretroviral therapy. The receptors derive from a woman between 40 and 55 years old with HIV.

The chain uses TRBV5-3 and TRBJ1-1; D gene uncertain. TRBV5-3 carries the ORF label, with uncertain function. The CDR3 spans 16 residues. The V gene lost 3 bases and the J gene lost 5 bases, with 20 bases spanning the gap. The CDR3 DNA sequence: TGTGCCAGAAGCTGGATCATCCTCGTGGAGCGGACTGAAGCTTTCTTT. It yields the protein CARSWIILVERTEAFF.

The table lists this clone with a few counts. The chain combines TRBV6-1 with TRBJ2-7; TRBD2 agrees at 7 bases. V was pared by 2 bases and J by 6 bases, with 7 bases of the junction left unmatched. CDR1 is MNHNS and CDR2 is SASEGT in the germline V gene. The CDR3 runs to 14 residues. This chain's CDR3 is CASSESGARGEQYF. DNA of the CDR3: TGTGCCAGCAGTGAAAGCGGGGCTAGGGGCGAGCAGTACTTC.

This clone occurred a few times. The J gene is TRBJ2-3, the V gene TRBV9, with 9 nucleotides matching TRBD1. The J segment lost 3 bases and the V segment lost 2 bases, leaving 1 base of the junction unmatched. Looked up from germline, CDR1 is SGDLS and CDR2 is YYNGEE. This CDR3 is 14 amino acids long. The chain's CDR3 is CASSVGTGTDTQYF. The CDR3 DNA reads TGTGCCAGCAGCGTGGGGACAGGGACAGATACGCAGTATTTT.

The chain is built from TRBV19 and TRBJ2-7, with TRBD1 matching 7 bases. CDR1 is LNHDA and CDR2 is SQIVND in the germline V gene (reference sequence). V was clipped by 4 bases and J by 3 bases; unmatched bases: 6. The CDR3 sequence is 14 residues long. CDR3 loop: CASSKGTEYYEQYF. The CDR3 DNA reads TGTGCCAGTAGTAAGGGGACAGAATACTACGAGCAGTACTTC.

The rearrangement joins TRBV7-2 to TRBJ2-7; TRBD2 matches at 11 bases. The germline V gene has CDR1 SGHTA and CDR2 FQGNSA. J was trimmed by 4 bases and V by 5 bases; bases with no gene match: 10. This CDR3 comprises 16 residues. This CDR3 reads CASSRAGTSGTYEQYF. CDR3 DNA sequence: TGTGCCAGCAGCCGGGCCGGGACTAGCGGCACATACGAGCAGTACTTC.

This chain joins TRBV19 and TRBJ2-1; no firm D call. V lost 7 bases and J lost 3, with 16 bases in between. CDR1 and CDR2 from the germline V gene are LNHDA and SQIVND (reference sequence). The CDR3 length is 15 residues. This chain's CDR3 is CASKPETSLYNEQFF. DNA of the CDR3: TGTGCCAGTAAACCGGAGACATCTCTCTACAATGAGCAGTTCTTC.

The J gene is TRBJ1-1, the V gene TRBV29-1, with D maybe TRBD1 (5 bases). Trimming pared 4 bases from V and 1 base from J, leaving 13 bases between. There are 14 residues in the CDR3. Germline lookup yields CDR1 SQVTM and CDR2 ANQGSEA. The CDR3 spells CSVALSQGNTEAFF. The CDR3 nucleotides are TGCAGCGTTGCATTATCCCAGGGGAACACTGAAGCTTTCTTT.

In nucleotides, the CDR3 is TGTGCCAGCAGCCCAGGACCGGGAGGAAACACCATATATTTT. This sequence encodes CASSPGPGGNTIYF. V and J are TRBV7-2 and TRBJ1-3; D unresolved. The CDR3 spans 14 residues. Trimming left V 5 bases short and J 4 bases short, with 12 bases between. Germline V gene sequence: CDR1 SGHTA, CDR2 FQGNSA. Combining the CDR3 with reference TRBV7-2 and TRBJ1-3 gives the whole variable domain GAGVSQSPSNKVTEKGKDVELRCDPISGHTALYWYRQSLGQGLEFLIYFQGNSAPDKSGLPSDRFSAERTGGSVSTLTIQRTQQEDSAVYLCASSPGPGGNTIYFGEGSWLTVV.

The rearrangement uses TRBV6-5 and TRBJ1-2; unclear D gene. The CDR3 covers 15 residues. Per germline, CDR1 MNHEY and CDR2 SVGAGI. The ends were cut back, 2 bases at V and 4 bases at J, with 14 bases in the middle. CDR3 region: CASSYGLNGAYGYTF. CDR3 DNA: TGTGCCAGCAGTTACGGACTTAATGGCGCCTATGGCTACACCTTC.

J is TRBJ1-3 and V is TRBV4-1; D possibly corresponds to TRBD1 (5 bases). V was cut by 0 bases and J by 0 bases, with 12 bases left in between. Per the germline V gene, CDR1 is MGHRA and CDR2 is YSYEKL. The CDR3 loop spans 17 amino acids. CDR3 nucleotides: TGCGCCAGCAGCCAAGACCCGTCACAGGCCTCTGGAAACACCATATATTTT. Amino acids: CASSQDPSQASGNTIYF.

This sequence joins TRBV30 and TRBJ1-2, with TRBD1 matching over 7 bases. The V gene end was trimmed by 0 bases and the J gene end by 4 bases; junction bases not matched to a gene: 5. The CDR3 sequence is 14 residues long. Germline V lookup: CDR1 GTSNPN, CDR2 SVGIG (reference sequence). The CDR3 nucleotides read TGTGCCTGGAGTGTGGGGACAGAAGGCTATGGCTACACCTTC. Protein product: CAWSVGTEGYGYTF.

V usage is TRBV28 and J usage is TRBJ2-3; 8 nucleotides agree with TRBD2. Per germline, CDR1 MDHEN and CDR2 SYDVKM. This CDR3 contains 15 residues. The V and J ends lost 4 bases and 2 bases, in that order; junction bases with no gene match: 5. This CDR3 reads CASSSVAGTTDTQYF. CDR3 nucleotides: TGTGCCAGCAGTTCCGTAGCGGGAACCACAGATACGCAGTATTTT.

Notes on this clone: The DNA is left out, because the CDR3 cannot be placed on it with certainty; the CDR3 is given as TCRdb lists it. The chain has TRBV9 and TRBJ2-5; the table's TRBD1 call for D was not verified on the DNA. The CDR3 is 16 residues long, counting both termini. CDR1 SGDLS and CDR2 YYNGEE come from the germline V gene. The CDR3: CASSVAGTGFLETQYF.

The chain uses TRBV6-5 and TRBJ1-1; D possibly corresponds to TRBD1 (6 bases). This CDR3 has 16 amino acids. V dropped 0 bases and J dropped 4 bases, with 15 bases sitting between them. CDR1 is MNHEY and CDR2 is SVGAGI in the germline V gene. CDR3 protein: CASSYSFGTQGTEAFF. CDR3 sequence (DNA): TGTGCCAGCAGTTACTCGTTCGGGACACAAGGCACTGAAGCTTTCTTT.

V usage is TRBV19 and J usage is TRBJ1-1; 7 bases map to TRBD1. This CDR3 has 15 amino acids. Germline values: CDR1 LNHDA, CDR2 SQIVND (reference sequence). V was pared by 5 bases and J by 5 bases, with 11 bases of the junction left unmatched. CDR3 DNA sequence: TGTGCCAGTAGTTGGAGACAGGGAAAAGGGACTGAAGCTTTCTTT. Its translation is CASSWRQGKGTEAFF.

The V gene is TRBV10-3, the J gene TRBJ2-5; 14 bases are shared with TRBD2. Per germline, CDR1 ENHRY and CDR2 SYGVKD. V shed 6 bases and J 12 bases; nucleotides not matched to a gene: 9. This CDR3 region has 14 residues. The CDR3 sequence: CAIRTGTSGRVKYF. The CDR3 region has the DNA TGTGCCATCAGGACCGGGACTAGCGGGAGAGTGAAGTACTTC.

The chain couples TRBV7-2 to TRBJ2-4; perhaps TRBD1 as D (5 bases). V was pared by 4 bases and J by 0 bases, with 13 bases between. CDR1 is SGHTA, CDR2 FQGNSA, per germline. The CDR3 has 16 amino acids. CDR3 DNA: TGTGCCAGCAGCTCCCAGGGTGGCATAGCCAAAAACATTCAGTACTTC. Protein: CASSSQGGIAKNIQYF.

V and J are TRBV7-9 and TRBJ2-7, with D perhaps being TRBD1 or TRBD2 (5 bases each). The V gene lost 4 bases and the J gene lost 5 bases, with 15 bases spanning the gap. The CDR3 runs to 14 residues. CDR1 is SEHNR and CDR2 is FQNEAQ in the germline V gene (reference sequence). This CDR3 reads CASSWDGSSNEQYF. The CDR3 DNA sequence: TGTGCCAGCAGCTGGGACGGCTCAAGCAACGAGCAGTACTTC. Supplemented by reference TRBV7-9 and TRBJ2-7, the full variable domain reads DTGVSQNPRHKITKRGQNVTFRCDPISEHNRLYWYRQTLGQGPEFLTYFQNEAQLEKSRLLSDRFSAERPKGSFSTLEIQRTEQGDSAMYLCASSWDGSSNEQYFGPGTRLTVT.

The chain joins TRBV30 to TRBJ2-3; 11 bases are shared with TRBD2. The CDR3 is 15 residues long. V trimming: 1 base; J trimming: 5 bases; junction bases outside the gene matches: 5. Germline V gives CDR1 GTSNPN, CDR2 SVGIG (reference sequence). The CDR3 reads CAWSEGTSGGDTQYF. For the CDR3, the DNA is TGTGCCTGGAGTGAGGGGACTAGCGGAGGAGATACGCAGTATTTT.

This chain uses TRBV29-1 with TRBJ2-5, with D perhaps matching TRBD1 (6 bases). Trimming pared 6 bases from V and 5 bases from J, leaving 16 bases between. CDR1 is SQVTM, CDR2 ANQGSEA, per germline. This CDR3 has 13 amino acids. This CDR3 is CSVPDQGWETQYF. CDR3 in DNA: TGCAGCGTCCCCGACCAGGGGTGGGAGACCCAGTACTTC. Based on the CDR3 plus reference TRBV29-1 and TRBJ2-5, the full variable domain is SAVISQKPSRDICQRGTSLTIQCQVDSQVTMMFWYRQQPGQSLTLIATANQGSEATYESGFVIDKFPISRPNLTFSTLTVSNMSPEDSSIYLCSVPDQGWETQYFGPGTRLLVL.

The chain uses TRBV5-1 and TRBJ2-1, with TRBD2 as a possible D gene (6 bases). Germline V CDR1 and CDR2: SGHRS, YFSETQ. This CDR3 has 15 residues. The V and J ends lost 0 bases and 8 bases respectively, with 15 bases between them. CDR3 residues: CASSLAPGVSDEQFF. The DNA of the CDR3 is TGCGCCAGCAGCTTGGCCCCGGGGGTTTCGGATGAGCAGTTCTTC.